These 31 T cell receptor beta chains were all obtained from the same sample, sequenced in a study of T cell repertoires in cytomegalovirus infection. These TCRs are of unknown antigen specificity. TCRdb itself ran the reads through MiXCR, one entry per CDR3 protein. This sample carries about 46,000 distinct CDR3 sequences, 20% of them seen once, and the ten largest clones take under 20%. The sequencing input was PBMCs, sequenced either directly or after in vitro stimulation (not recorded which). The receptors here all came from a human donor in good health (CMV status not recorded). Some clones in this sample may be carry-over from other donors' samples.

The chain is built from TRBV5-1 and TRBJ2-7, with 7 bases that match TRBD1. The CDR3 totals 17 residues. Germline values: CDR1 SGHRS, CDR2 YFSETQ. The V gene end was trimmed by 4 bases and the J gene end by 0 bases; junction bases not matched to a gene: 13. The CDR3 sequence is CASSPRDSLYYSYEQYF. As DNA, the CDR3 is TGCGCCAGCAGCCCTCGGGACAGCCTATATTACTCCTACGAGCAGTACTTC.

The chain combines TRBV29-1 with TRBJ1-1; no definite D call. Germline V gene lookup returns CDR1 SQVTM and CDR2 ANQGSEA. The CDR3 is made up of 13 amino acids. V was pared by 8 bases and J by 2 bases, with 15 bases between. The CDR3 loop reads CSLRMAPNTEAFF. DNA of the CDR3: TGCAGCTTGCGCATGGCCCCAAACACTGAAGCTTTCTTT.

This clonotype was found a few times. The J gene is TRBJ2-1, the V gene TRBV12-3 or TRBV12-4; no firm D call. The CDR3 loop spans 14 amino acids. V was pared by 3 bases and J by 9 bases, with 15 bases between. CDR3 nucleotides: TGTGCCAGCAGTTTTAAAGGACCATCGAGTGAGCAGTTCTTC. It codes for CASSFKGPSSEQFF.

This clonotype was recorded many times. The chain is built from TRBV7-6 and TRBJ2-2, with D unresolved. Germline V gene lookup returns CDR1 SGHVS and CDR2 FNYEAQ. Trimming took 1 base from V and 0 from J, leaving 9 bases between them. This CDR3 spans 16 amino acids. DNA of the CDR3: TGTGCCAGCAGCTTAGACCAATTAACGAACACCGGGGAGCTGTTTTTT. It codes for CASSLDQLTNTGELFF.

The rearrangement joins TRBV10-3 to TRBJ1-2, with D perhaps TRBD1 (5 bases). Germline loops: CDR1 ENHRY, CDR2 SYGVKD. The CDR3 is 13 residues long. V was cut by 0 bases and J by 8 bases, with 10 bases left in between. As DNA, the CDR3 is TGTGCCATCAGTGAGTCCCAGGGAGGCGGCTACACCTTC. It is translated as CAISESQGGGYTF.

This clonotype has at least ten counts. The V and J genes are TRBV7-8 and TRBJ2-3; D possibly corresponds to TRBD1 (5 bases). The CDR3 runs 16 residues. Germline V gene sequence: CDR1 SGHVS, CDR2 FQNEAQ. Trimming shortened V by 2 bases and J by 2 bases, and 14 bases separated the two germline ends. CDR3 in amino acids: CASSLRGLPPTDTQYF. The CDR3 DNA is TGTGCCAGCAGCTTAAGGGGTTTACCCCCCACAGATACGCAGTATTTT.

To note about this clonotype: A much more abundant neighbour one base away suggests this may be a read error. This chain uses TRBV2 with TRBJ1-4; D possibly corresponds to TRBD1 (6 bases). CDR1 is SNHLY and CDR2 is FYNNEI in the germline V gene. The CDR3 runs 14 residues. CDR3: CASSEAGRGEKLCF. The CDR3 DNA sequence: TGTGCCAGCAGTGAGGCGGGCAGGGGTGAAAAACTGTGTTTT.

This clonotype was observed a handful of times. The chain recombines TRBV7-9 with TRBJ1-6, with D maybe TRBD1 (5 bases). The V end was cut by 1 base, the J end by 0 bases, with 13 bases between. CDR3 size: 18 residues. Germline CDR1 and CDR2: SEHNR and FQNEAQ (reference sequence). The CDR3 nucleotides are TGTGCCAGCAGCTTAGGGGGACCCAGGAGCTCCTATAATTCACCCCTCCACTTT. Protein: CASSLGGPRSSYNSPLHF. The variable domain in full, with the rest retrieved from reference TRBV7-9 and TRBJ1-6, is DTGVSQNPRHKITKRGQNVTFRCDPISEHNRLYWYRQTLGQGPEFLTYFQNEAQLEKSRLLSDRFSAERPKGSFSTLEIQRTEQGDSAMYLCASSLGGPRSSYNSPLHFGNGTRLTVT.

This chain links TRBV2 with TRBJ2-5; D ambiguous. Germline V gene data show CDR1 as SNHLY and CDR2 as FYNNEI. The germline V and J ends were trimmed by 2 bases and 5 bases, with 3 bases remaining between them. The CDR3 sequence is 11 residues long. CDR3 DNA sequence: TGTGCCAGCAGTGAAATGGAGACCCAGTACTTC. It codes for CASSEMETQYF.

This clonotype was counted many times. The rearrangement uses TRBV7-6 and TRBJ2-1; 13 bases line up with TRBD2. After removal of 5 bases from V and 0 bases from J, the junction contained 7 bases not matched to a gene. The CDR3 is made up of 18 amino acids. CDR1 is SGHVS, CDR2 FNYEAQ, per germline. Written as DNA, the CDR3 is TGTGCCAGCAGCCCCGGGACTAGCGGGGTTAGCTCCTACAATGAGCAGTTCTTC. Its protein is CASSPGTSGVSSYNEQFF.

The chain has TRBV9 and TRBJ1-2; 9 nucleotides match TRBD1. Germline CDR1 SGDLS, CDR2 YYNGEE. With V trimmed by 4 bases and J by 7 bases, 8 bases remained unmatched. This CDR3 has 14 amino acids. The CDR3 sequence is CASSPRDRVAGYTF. The CDR3 DNA is TGTGCCAGCAGCCCCCGGGACAGGGTGGCTGGCTACACCTTC. Complete variable domain (other parts from reference TRBV9 and TRBJ1-2): DSGVTQTPKHLITATGQRVTLRCSPRSGDLSVYWYQQSLDQGLQFLIQYYNGEERAKGNILERFSAQQFPDLHSELNLSSLELGDSALYFCASSPRDRVAGYTFGSGTRLTVV.

This clonotype appeared a few times. V gene TRBV24-1 combines with J gene TRBJ1-1, with TRBD1 matching over 9 bases. In germline, CDR1 is KGHDR, CDR2 SFDVKD. After removal of 4 bases from V and 3 bases from J, the junction contained 5 bases not matched to a gene. This CDR3 comprises 15 residues. In nucleotides, the CDR3 is TGTGCCACCAGTGACGAAAGGACAGGGGACACTGAAGCTTTCTTT. Its protein product is CATSDERTGDTEAFF.

This clonotype showed up just a few times. The chain carries TRBV2 and TRBJ1-2; tentative D call: TRBD1 (6 bases). Germline V gene sequence: CDR1 SNHLY, CDR2 FYNNEI. This CDR3 contains 11 residues. The V end was cut by 10 bases, the J end by 6 bases, with 12 bases between. CDR3 sequence reads: CATNGGHGYTF. The CDR3 nucleotides are TGTGCCACCAACGGGGGGCATGGCTACACCTTC.

The chain recombines TRBV20-1 with TRBJ2-1; 7 bases match TRBD1. This CDR3 has 17 residues. Trimming at V came to 0 bases and at J to 0 bases, leaving 8 bases not matched to a gene. Germline CDR1 is DFQATT and CDR2 is SNEGSKA (reference sequence). CDR3: CSARDIRQGISYNEQFF. The CDR3, as DNA: TGCAGTGCTAGAGATATTAGACAGGGCATCTCCTACAATGAGCAGTTCTTC.

Ten or more counts support this clonotype. The rearrangement uses TRBV7-9 and TRBJ2-3; D unclear. The V end lost 5 bases, the J end lost 5 bases, and 11 bases lay between the germline ends. CDR3 length equals 13 residues. Germline V lookup: CDR1 SEHNR, CDR2 FQNEAQ (reference sequence). For the CDR3, the DNA is TGTGCCAGCAGCCGAATCGAGGAAGATACGCAGTATTTT. It encodes CASSRIEEDTQYF.

This clonotype has at least ten counts. The chain couples TRBV3-1 to TRBJ2-6, with a weak D call TRBD1 (6 bases). V was trimmed by 4 bases and J by 1 base, leaving 8 bases between them. Germline CDR1 LGHDT, CDR2 YNNKEL (reference sequence). The CDR3 consists of 15 residues. CDR3 nucleotides: TGTGCCAGCAGCCGTGGGACATCTGGGGCCAACGTCCTGACTTTC. This gives the protein CASSRGTSGANVLTF.

This clonotype has ten or more counts. The V call is TRBV7-2, the J call TRBJ2-5; 8 nucleotides align to TRBD2. The germline CDR1 and CDR2 sequences are SGHTA and FQGNSA. V shed 5 bases, J shed 9 bases, and the junction held 5 bases outside the gene matches. CDR3 length: 12 residues. Here the CDR3 reads CASSDTLAAQYF. The CDR3 coding sequence is TGTGCCAGCAGCGATACACTAGCGGCCCAGTACTTC.

The chain links TRBV27 to TRBJ2-7, with TRBD1 identical over 8 bases. Trimming took 5 bases from V and 6 from J; bases not matched to a gene: 12. CDR1 is MNHEY, CDR2 SMNVEV, per germline (reference sequence). This CDR3 is 15 amino acids long. The CDR3 spells CASSLTTGEGVEQYF. The DNA of the CDR3 is TGTGCCAGCAGTCTCACGACAGGGGAAGGGGTCGAGCAGTACTTC.

This clonotype was observed at least ten times. The chain recombines TRBV10-3 with TRBJ2-3, with 7 bases that match TRBD1. J gave up 1 base and V 4 bases, and 5 bases lay outside the gene matches. The CDR3 is made up of 15 amino acids. In germline, CDR1 is ENHRY, CDR2 SYGVKD. In nucleotides, the CDR3 is TGTGCCATCAGTGCGAGGGACAGAGGCACAGATACGCAGTATTTT. It specifies CAISARDRGTDTQYF.

There are many counts of this clonotype. The chain combines TRBV6-2 or TRBV6-3 with TRBJ1-1; D may be TRBD1 (5 bases). The V end lost 7 bases, the J end lost 4 bases, and 13 bases lay between the germline ends. CDR3 length: 13 residues. Looked up from germline, CDR1 is MNHEY and CDR2 is SVGEGT. In DNA form, the CDR3 reads TGTGCCAGCACCCGCGGAGGGACCACTGAAGCTTTCTTT. It encodes CASTRGGTTEAFF.

A few counts support this clonotype. The chain recombines TRBV4-2 with TRBJ2-2, with a tentative D call TRBD2 (5 bases). V was clipped by 4 bases and J by 8 bases, with 8 bases between them. The V gene's germline CDR1 is LGHNA and CDR2 YNFKEQ. The CDR3 totals 12 residues. The chain's CDR3 is CASSPTGGELFF. The CDR3 DNA follows: TGTGCCAGCAGCCCAACGGGAGGGGAGCTGTTTTTT.

This rearrangement joins TRBV13 to TRBJ2-1, with 9 bases aligning to TRBD2. The CDR3 has 14 residues. V shed 5 bases, J shed 8 bases, and the junction held 7 bases outside the gene matches. Per the germline V gene, CDR1 is PRHDT and CDR2 is FYEKMQ (reference sequence). The CDR3 sequence is CASSRGREGYEQFF. CDR3 bases: TGTGCCAGCAGCCGGGGGCGGGAGGGATATGAGCAGTTCTTC.

The rearrangement links TRBV4-2 to TRBJ2-7; D remains unclear. Trimming took 3 bases from V and 2 from J, leaving 5 bases between them. The CDR3 loop spans 12 amino acids. From germline, CDR1 is LGHNA and CDR2 YNFKEQ. CDR3 amino acids: CASSHETYEQYF. For the CDR3, the DNA is TGTGCCAGCAGCCATGAAACCTACGAGCAGTACTTC.

The chain recombines TRBV6-2 or TRBV6-3 with TRBJ2-5, with a tentative D call TRBD2 (5 bases). The CDR3 runs 14 residues. Between the trimmed V and J ends, which lost 6 bases and 1 base, there was a span of 12 bases. The V gene's germline CDR1 is MNHEY and CDR2 SVGEGT. The CDR3: CASSGAALQETQYF. CDR3 bases: TGTGCCAGCAGCGGAGCGGCCCTCCAAGAGACCCAGTACTTC.

This clonotype turned up a few times. This chain joins TRBV2 and TRBJ2-5; 9 bases are shared with TRBD1. The CDR3 extends over 15 amino acids. Germline V gene lookup returns CDR1 SNHLY and CDR2 FYNNEI. The junction had 7 bases not matched to a gene; V was cut back by 6 bases and J by 2 bases. This chain's CDR3 is CASSEGQGLQETQYF. The CDR3 DNA reads as TGTGCCAGCAGCGAGGGACAGGGTTTGCAAGAGACCCAGTACTTC.

This chain connects TRBV12-3 or TRBV12-4 to TRBJ2-1; the D is unclear. V shed 10 bases and J shed 5 bases, with 15 bases lying between them. CDR3 size: 13 residues. The CDR3: CAIKRMFHNEQFF. The CDR3 bases are TGTGCCATCAAGAGGATGTTTCACAATGAGCAGTTCTTC.

The rearrangement joins TRBV15 to TRBJ1-2, with D uncertain. CDR3 size: 13 residues. The germline gives CDR1 LNHNV, CDR2 YYDKDF (reference sequence). The V end lost 1 base, the J end lost 2 bases, and 5 bases lay between the germline ends. CDR3 sequence: CATSRGSNYGYTF. CDR3 nucleotides: TGTGCCACCAGCAGAGGGTCGAACTATGGCTACACCTTC. Complete variable domain (other parts from reference TRBV15 and TRBJ1-2): DAMVIQNPRYQVTQFGKPVTLSCSQTLNHNVMYWYQQKSSQAPKLLFHYYDKDFNNEADTPDNFQSRRPNTSFCFLDIRSPGLGDTAMYLCATSRGSNYGYTFGSGTRLTVV.

The chain is built from TRBV4-1 and TRBJ2-1; a possible D gene is TRBD2 (6 bases). Per germline, CDR1 MGHRA and CDR2 YSYEKL. The length of the CDR3 is 15 residues. The ends were cut back, 1 base at V and 5 bases at J, with 12 bases in the middle. CDR3 sequence: CASSQGLGRNNEQFF. CDR3 DNA sequence: TGCGCCAGCAGCCAAGGGTTAGGGAGGAACAATGAGCAGTTCTTC.

This clonotype was picked up many times. The V gene is TRBV6-6, the J gene TRBJ2-3, with TRBD1 as a possible D gene (5 bases). The CDR3 runs to 14 residues. CDR1 and CDR2 (germline): MNHNY, SVGAGI (reference sequence). V lost 6 bases, J lost 2 bases, and 12 bases lay in between. In nucleotides, the CDR3 is TGTGCCAGCAGGTACAGGTTTTCCACAGATACGCAGTATTTT. The encoded protein is CASRYRFSTDTQYF.

The chain recombines TRBV15 with TRBJ2-1; D ambiguous. V dropped 1 base and J dropped 0 bases, with 10 bases sitting between them. The CDR3 sequence is 16 residues long. Germline V gives CDR1 LNHNV, CDR2 YYDKDF (reference sequence). CDR3 region: CATSRGVLSSYNEQFF. The CDR3 region has the DNA TGTGCCACCAGCAGAGGGGTATTGAGCTCCTACAATGAGCAGTTCTTC.

This clonotype came up many times. The chain links TRBV7-8 to TRBJ2-7; 7 nucleotides align to TRBD1. J was trimmed by 2 bases and V by 5 bases; bases with no gene match: 6. Germline CDR1 reads SGHVS; CDR2 reads FQNEAQ. This CDR3 has 14 residues. CDR3: CASSGGTDPYEQYF. For the CDR3, the DNA is TGTGCCAGCAGCGGTGGGACAGATCCCTACGAGCAGTACTTC.